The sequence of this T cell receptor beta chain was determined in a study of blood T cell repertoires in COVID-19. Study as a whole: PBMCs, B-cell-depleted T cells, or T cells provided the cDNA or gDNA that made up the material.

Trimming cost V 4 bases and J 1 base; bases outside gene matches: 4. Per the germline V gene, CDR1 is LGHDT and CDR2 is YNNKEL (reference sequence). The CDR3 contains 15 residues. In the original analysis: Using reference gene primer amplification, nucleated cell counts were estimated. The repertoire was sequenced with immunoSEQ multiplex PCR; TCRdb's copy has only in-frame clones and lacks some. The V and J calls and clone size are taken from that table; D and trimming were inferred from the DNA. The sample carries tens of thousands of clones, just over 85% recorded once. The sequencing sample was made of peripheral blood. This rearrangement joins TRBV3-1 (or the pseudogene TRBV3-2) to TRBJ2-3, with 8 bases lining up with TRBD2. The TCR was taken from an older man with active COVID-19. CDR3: CASSPETSGTDTQYF. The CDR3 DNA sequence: TGTGCCAGCAGCCCAGAGACTAGCGGCACAGATACGCAGTATTTT.